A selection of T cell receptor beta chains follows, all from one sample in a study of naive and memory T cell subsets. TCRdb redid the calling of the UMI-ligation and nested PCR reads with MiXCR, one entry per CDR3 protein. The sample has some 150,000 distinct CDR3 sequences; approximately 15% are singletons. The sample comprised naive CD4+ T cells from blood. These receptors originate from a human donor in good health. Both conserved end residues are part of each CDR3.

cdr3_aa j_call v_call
CASEGGANYGYTF TRBJ1-2 TRBV10-3
CASSVGGGGSTEAFF TRBJ1-1 TRBV9
CASSAPGTPNTEAFF TRBJ1-1 TRBV28
CASTVGTSGSYEQFF TRBJ2-1 TRBV12-3/TRBV12-4
CASSQTGPNTGELFF TRBJ2-2 TRBV3-1
CASSSTGWGGDQPQHF TRBJ1-5 TRBV6-2/TRBV6-3
CASSFRSGHAYEQYF TRBJ2-7 TRBV11-2
CASRPDRGNMNTEAFF TRBJ1-1 TRBV5-1
CASSLRVSSSEHSYEQYF TRBJ2-7 TRBV27
CASRLAGGVTYEQYF TRBJ2-7 TRBV28
CSARDLLAGESDTQYF TRBJ2-3 TRBV20-1
CSANRDSTDTQYF TRBJ2-3 TRBV20-1
CASSLDTKNNEQFF TRBJ2-1 TRBV5-1
CSARDTGRTDTQYF TRBJ2-3 TRBV20-1
CASRRDRDYEQYF TRBJ2-7 TRBV6-6
CASSENLAGRHEQYF TRBJ2-7 TRBV2
CASSLAPSGSNQPQHF TRBJ1-5 TRBV7-8
CASSPHGQIGDSPLHF TRBJ1-6 TRBV7-8
CASVPDKNNEQFF TRBJ2-1 TRBV12-3/TRBV12-4
CASSQAPGQVNSPLHF TRBJ1-6 TRBV5-5
CAWSVGGYSNQPQHF TRBJ1-5 TRBV30
CATSANGAGPYEQYF TRBJ2-7 TRBV15
CASSERGLWGNTIYF TRBJ1-3 TRBV2
CASSFKVVNTEAFF TRBJ1-1 TRBV7-9